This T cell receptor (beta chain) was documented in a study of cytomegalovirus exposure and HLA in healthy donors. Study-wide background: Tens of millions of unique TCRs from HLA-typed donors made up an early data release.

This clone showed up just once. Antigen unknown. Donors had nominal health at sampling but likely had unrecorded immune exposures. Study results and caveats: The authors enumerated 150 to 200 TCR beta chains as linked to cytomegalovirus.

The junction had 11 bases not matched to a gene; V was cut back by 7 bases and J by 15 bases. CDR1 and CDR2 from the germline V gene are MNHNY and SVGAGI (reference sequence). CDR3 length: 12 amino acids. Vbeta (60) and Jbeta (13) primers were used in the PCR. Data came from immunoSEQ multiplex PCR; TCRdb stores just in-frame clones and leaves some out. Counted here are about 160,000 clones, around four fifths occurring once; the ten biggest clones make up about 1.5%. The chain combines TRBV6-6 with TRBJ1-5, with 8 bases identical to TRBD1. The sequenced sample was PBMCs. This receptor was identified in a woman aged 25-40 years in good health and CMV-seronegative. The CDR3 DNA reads TGTGCCAGCACGAGGGAGACAGGGGAAAGGCATTTT. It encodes CASTRETGERHF.